Below, 26 T cell receptor beta chains from the same sample are listed, as sequenced in a study of identical twins. TCRdb reprocessed the 5' RACE reads via MiXCR and lists one record per CDR3 protein. The table records about 150,000 distinct CDR3 sequences, around 3.5% of them present only once. The sequenced sample consisted of memory T cells sorted from blood. Every receptor here comes from a man between 18 and 29 years old in good health.

The genes are TRBV18 and TRBJ2-3, with a tentative D call TRBD2 (5 bases). Trimming stripped 8 bases from V and 3 bases from J, with 18 bases between. The germline V gene has CDR1 KGHSH and CDR2 LQKENI. The CDR3 is made up of 15 amino acids. CDR3 amino acids: CASAEGAQATDTQYF. CDR3 DNA: TGTGCCAGCGCAGAGGGCGCCCAGGCAACAGATACGCAGTATTTT.

This clonotype occurred many times. The chain uses TRBV3-1 and TRBJ2-1; perhaps TRBD2 as D (5 bases). V lost 5 bases and J 5 bases, leaving 13 bases between the germline ends. This CDR3 comprises 14 residues. Germline loops: CDR1 LGHDT, CDR2 YNNKEL (reference sequence). The CDR3 DNA sequence: TGTGCCAGCAGCTCAACCCCAGCGGACAATGAGCAGTTCTTC. Protein sequence: CASSSTPADNEQFF.

This clonotype has only a few counts. The chain couples TRBV5-6 to TRBJ2-5, with D unresolved. With 4 bases removed from V and 1 base from J, the gap between germline ends came to 11 bases. CDR1 SGHDT and CDR2 YYEEEE come from the germline V gene. The CDR3 loop spans 14 amino acids. The CDR3 DNA sequence: TGTGCCAGCAGCCTGCAACTGCTCCAAGAGACCCAGTACTTC. Its protein product is CASSLQLLQETQYF.

This clonotype was picked up many times. The V and J genes are TRBV7-2 and TRBJ2-3; TRBD1 is a possible D gene (5 bases). V lost 0 bases and J lost 8, with 6 bases in between. Germline values: CDR1 SGHTA, CDR2 FQGNSA. The CDR3 loop spans 12 amino acids. CDR3 bases: TGTGCCAGCAGCTTAGCCAGGGTTACGCAGTATTTT. Its protein product is CASSLARVTQYF.

V is TRBV2 and J is TRBJ2-1; D is possibly TRBD1 or TRBD2 (5 bases each). Germline CDR1 reads SNHLY; CDR2 reads FYNNEI. V was clipped by 6 bases and J by 8 bases, with 14 bases between them. The CDR3 totals 13 residues. CDR3 region: CASSRDPGDEQFF. The CDR3 DNA reads as TGTGCCAGCAGCCGGGACCCCGGGGATGAGCAGTTCTTC.

This clonotype was seen many times. V and J are TRBV5-1 and TRBJ1-1; D is uncertain. Germline V lookup: CDR1 SGHRS, CDR2 YFSETQ. Deletions cut 4 bases from V and 7 bases from J, with 17 bases between. The CDR3 is made up of 14 amino acids. The CDR3 is CASSPFGQSIEAFF. DNA for the CDR3: TGCGCCAGCAGCCCATTCGGGCAGTCCATTGAAGCTTTCTTT.

This rearrangement joins TRBV18 to TRBJ2-7; possible D gene TRBD1, 6 bases. Trimming removed 3 bases at V and 2 bases at J, with 14 bases between. The germline CDR1 and CDR2 sequences are KGHSH and LQKENI. The length of the CDR3 is 15 residues. The CDR3 bases are TGTGCCAGCTCACCCCAGGGGAAGGAGGCCTACGAGCAGTACGTC. Translation gives CASSPQGKEAYEQYV.

This clonotype came up a few times. The rearrangement links TRBV7-6 to TRBJ2-1, with a weak D call TRBD1 (5 bases). V was pared by 5 bases and J by 1 base, with 12 bases between. The CDR3 spans 15 residues. The V gene's germline CDR1 is SGHVS and CDR2 FNYEAQ. CDR3 nucleotides: TGTGCCAGCAGCATGACAGCGTTTTCCTACAATGAGCAGTTCTTC. This encodes CASSMTAFSYNEQFF.

There are many counts of this clonotype. The chain couples TRBV12-3 or TRBV12-4 to TRBJ1-5, with D uncertain. With 9 bases removed from V and 0 bases from J, the gap between germline ends came to 12 bases. The CDR3 covers 14 residues. The CDR3 DNA follows: TGTGCCAGTAACGACCGTCTTAGCAATCAGCCCCAGCATTTT. It codes for CASNDRLSNQPQHF.

This clonotype was seen a handful of times. This sequence joins TRBV7-3 and TRBJ2-1; 8 bases are shared with TRBD1. CDR3 length: 16 amino acids. After removal of 2 bases from V and 8 bases from J, the junction contained 11 bases not matched to a gene. The V gene's germline CDR1 is SGHTA and CDR2 FQGTGA. The CDR3 loop is CASSLLVGQGGHEQFF. CDR3 nucleotides: TGTGCCAGCAGCTTATTGGTTGGACAGGGCGGCCATGAGCAGTTCTTC.

In its sample, this clonotype was seen many times. V gene TRBV18 combines with J gene TRBJ2-3; no definite D call. This CDR3 has 18 amino acids. Trimming took off 3 bases at V and 0 bases at J, with 19 bases between the two ends. The germline V gene encodes CDR1 KGHSH and CDR2 LQKENI. The CDR3 sequence: CASSPAPRVLQSTDTQYF. The CDR3 bases are TGTGCCAGCTCACCCGCGCCTCGGGTTCTCCAAAGCACAGATACGCAGTATTTT. The full variable domain, completed using reference TRBV18 and TRBJ2-3, is NAGVMQNPRHLVRRRGQEARLRCSPMKGHSHVYWYRQLPEEGLKFMVYLQKENIIDESGMPKERFSAEFPKEGPSILRIQQVVRGDSAAYFCASSPAPRVLQSTDTQYFGPGTRLTVL.

The chain employs TRBV20-1 and TRBJ2-1; 12 bases fit TRBD2. This CDR3 is 14 amino acids long. Per germline, CDR1 DFQATT and CDR2 SNEGSKA (reference sequence). V gave up 5 bases and J gave up 9 bases; unmatched junction bases: 8. This CDR3 reads CSASSGRASGEQFF. In DNA, the CDR3 is TGCAGTGCTTCTAGCGGGAGGGCCTCGGGTGAGCAGTTCTTC.

This clonotype was seen repeatedly, ten times or more. The DNA of the CDR3 is TGTGCCAGCTCACCTGCGTGGGGCAATGAGCAGTTCTTC. Amino acids: CASSPAWGNEQFF. The V and J genes are TRBV18 and TRBJ2-1, with no clear D. Germline values: CDR1 KGHSH, CDR2 LQKENI. V lost 3 bases, J lost 6 bases, and 9 bases lay in between. This CDR3 is 13 amino acids long.

This clonotype was seen repeatedly, ten times or more. The chain uses TRBV12-3 or TRBV12-4 and TRBJ1-5; 9 nucleotides agree with TRBD1. The CDR3 runs 15 residues. J was trimmed by 3 bases and V by 7 bases; bases with no gene match: 7. The CDR3 sequence is CASNPDRGINQPQHF. The CDR3 DNA reads as TGTGCCAGCAATCCGGACAGGGGTATCAATCAGCCCCAGCATTTT.

This clonotype came up many times. This sequence joins TRBV11-2 and TRBJ2-1, with D maybe TRBD1 (5 bases). The V gene's germline CDR1 is SGHAT and CDR2 FQNNGV. This CDR3 has 15 amino acids. The ends were cut back, 2 bases at V and 3 bases at J, with 11 bases in the middle. CDR3 residues: CASSLSVGDYNEQFF. The CDR3, as DNA: TGTGCCAGCAGCTTATCAGTAGGGGACTACAATGAGCAGTTCTTC.

The sample holds many counts of this clonotype. V is TRBV12-3 or TRBV12-4 and J is TRBJ1-4, with 8 bases fitting TRBD1. V trimming: 6 bases; J trimming: 3 bases; junction bases outside the gene matches: 12. This CDR3 is built from 17 residues. Here the CDR3 reads CASSPQGGLVPNEKLFF. Here the CDR3 DNA reads TGTGCCAGCAGCCCACAGGGGGGTCTGGTCCCTAATGAAAAACTGTTTTTT.

This clonotype has at least ten counts. This chain connects TRBV6-5 to TRBJ1-2, with D hard to call. Per the germline V gene, CDR1 is MNHEY and CDR2 is SVGAGI. This CDR3 contains 13 residues. V was trimmed by 2 bases and J by 8 bases, leaving 12 bases between them. CDR3 sequence: CASSYQHKEGYTF. CDR3 nucleotide sequence: TGTGCCAGCAGTTACCAGCACAAGGAAGGCTACACCTTC.

This clonotype was recorded at least ten times. V gene TRBV20-1 combines with J gene TRBJ2-3, with TRBD2 matching over 7 bases. The CDR3 has 15 amino acids. The germline V gene has CDR1 DFQATT and CDR2 SNEGSKA (reference sequence). The ends lost 6 bases at V and 3 bases at J; junction bases unmatched: 12. The CDR3 DNA sequence: TGCAGTGCGCTCGGACCTGGGCGGGGGACAGATACGCAGTATTTT. Its translation is CSALGPGRGTDTQYF.

This clonotype showed up just a few times. CDR3 loop: CSVARDIDSGANVLTF. CDR3 in DNA: TGCAGCGTTGCCCGGGACATCGACTCTGGGGCCAACGTCCTGACTTTC. The J gene is TRBJ2-6, the V gene TRBV29-1; D perhaps matches TRBD1 (6 bases). In germline, CDR1 is SQVTM, CDR2 ANQGSEA. Trimming took off 4 bases at V and 0 bases at J, with 13 bases between the two ends. This CDR3 contains 16 residues.

This clonotype was seen at least ten times. This rearrangement joins TRBV6-5 to TRBJ2-1; D uncertain. Per the germline V gene, CDR1 is MNHEY and CDR2 is SVGAGI. The CDR3 has 11 amino acids. Between the trimmed V and J ends, which lost 8 bases and 2 bases, there was a span of 4 bases. Here the CDR3 DNA reads TGTGCCAGCGCCACCTACAATGAGCAGTTCTTC. Its translation is CASATYNEQFF.

This clonotype was observed many times. This chain links TRBV25-1 with TRBJ2-1; maybe TRBD2 (6 bases). Germline CDR1 is MGHDK and CDR2 is SYGVNS. The CDR3 spans 13 residues. Trimming left V 3 bases short and J 14 bases short, with 17 bases between. The CDR3 DNA is TGTGCCAGCAGTGATGGACGGACCTCGGGAGAGTTCTTC. Translated: CASSDGRTSGEFF.

This clonotype was seen a few times. The chain carries TRBV7-2 and TRBJ2-1; the D gene could be TRBD1 or TRBD2 (6 bases each). Germline values: CDR1 SGHTA, CDR2 FQGNSA. The CDR3 totals 15 residues. The V and J ends lost 5 bases and 4 bases respectively, with 15 bases between them. This chain's CDR3 is CASSERGGIYNEQFF. Here the CDR3 DNA reads TGTGCCAGCAGCGAAAGAGGGGGGATTTACAATGAGCAGTTCTTC.

As for this clonotype: Being one base from a much bigger clone, this may be a read error. This chain connects TRBV20-1 to TRBJ2-7; D could derive from TRBD1 or TRBD2 (5 bases each). Germline V lookup: CDR1 DFQATT, CDR2 SNEGSKA (reference sequence). This CDR3 region has 12 residues. Trimming removed 6 bases at V and 7 bases at J, with 16 bases between. CDR3 residues: CSASGARWEQYF. The DNA for the CDR3 is TGCAGTGCGTCCGGGGCCCGGTGGGAGCAGTACTTC.

This clonotype was detected many times. The rearrangement links TRBV29-1 to TRBJ2-3; D is ambiguous. This CDR3 region has 15 residues. Trimming stripped 2 bases from V and 1 base from J, with 13 bases between. CDR1 and CDR2 from the germline V gene are SQVTM and ANQGSEA. CDR3 loop: CSVELLAAGTDTQYF. Written as DNA, the CDR3 is TGCAGCGTTGAACTTCTGGCGGCCGGCACAGATACGCAGTATTTT.

This clonotype has at least ten counts. The chain is built from TRBV19 and TRBJ2-3; TRBD2 might be the D (5 bases). Between the trimmed V and J ends, which lost 3 bases and 2 bases, there was a span of 9 bases. CDR3 length: 14 residues. Looked up from germline, CDR1 is LNHDA and CDR2 is SQIVND (reference sequence). The CDR3 reads CASSIIGDTDTQYF. Written as DNA, the CDR3 is TGTGCCAGTAGTATTATCGGGGACACAGATACGCAGTATTTT.

This clonotype was counted at least ten times. The chain uses TRBV10-3 and TRBJ1-6, with D hard to call. CDR1 is ENHRY, CDR2 SYGVKD, per germline. This CDR3 contains 14 residues. V lost 0 bases and J lost 9, with 9 bases in between. As DNA, the CDR3 is TGTGCCATCAGTGAGTCGATCTCTCCTTCACCCCTCCACTTT. Encoded protein: CAISESISPSPLHF.